Following are 6 T cell receptor beta chains from one sample sequenced in a study of radiotherapy plus CTLA-4 blockade in lung cancer (dated 2018 in TCRdb). Libraries were made using the immunoSEQ multiplex PCR assay. In its TCRdb copy, this immuneACCESS table keeps in-frame sequences only and misses some clones. Where compared with another copy, unresolved V genes explain less than half of these, and the others have no known cause. This sample lists 32,000 or so clones; roughly 79% were detected once. Roughly an eighth of the sample rests with the top ten. The sample consisted of peripheral blood, taken from a patient treated with radiotherapy plus ipilimumab. Every receptor here comes from a human donor with non-small cell lung cancer that progressed on radiotherapy plus ipilimumab.

V usage is TRBV27 and J usage is TRBJ1-2, with 7 bases lining up with TRBD1. J was trimmed by 4 bases and V by 5 bases; bases with no gene match: 13. Looked up from germline, CDR1 is MNHEY and CDR2 is SMNVEV (reference sequence). The CDR3 contains 16 residues. CDR3 residues: CASSPHTGQTLYGYTF. CDR3 in DNA: TGTGCCAGCAGTCCACACACGGGACAGACACTCTATGGCTACACCTTC.

This rearrangement joins TRBV4-2 to TRBJ1-1; D not certain. CDR3 length equals 15 residues. The V gene's germline CDR1 is LGHNA and CDR2 YNFKEQ. Trimming pared 0 bases from V and 5 bases from J, leaving 13 bases between. Here the CDR3 reads CASSQDAPSITEAFF. Written as DNA, the CDR3 is TGTGCCAGCAGCCAAGATGCCCCAAGTATTACTGAAGCTTTCTTT.

The V call is TRBV11-3, the J call TRBJ2-1; 13 bases match TRBD2. The junction had 7 bases not matched to a gene; V was cut back by 5 bases and J by 6 bases. The CDR3 spans 16 residues. In germline, CDR1 is SGHNT, CDR2 YENEEA. The CDR3 reads CASSPGLAGDLNEQFF. The CDR3 DNA reads as TGTGCCAGCAGCCCAGGACTAGCGGGGGACCTCAATGAGCAGTTCTTC.

V usage is TRBV27 and J usage is TRBJ2-1, with 10 bases aligning to TRBD2. From germline, CDR1 is MNHEY and CDR2 SMNVEV (reference sequence). Trimming at V came to 7 bases and at J to 10 bases, leaving 16 bases not matched to a gene. CDR3 length: 16 residues. The CDR3 nucleotides read TGTGCCAGCACCGGATCTATAGCGGGGGGCCATAGGGAGCAGTTCTTC. Translated, it gives CASTGSIAGGHREQFF.

This clone came up a few times. The chain is built from TRBV6-6 and TRBJ1-1; D not certain. The V gene's germline CDR1 is MNHNY and CDR2 SVGAGI (reference sequence). Trimming shortened V by 0 bases and J by 1 base, and 9 bases separated the two germline ends. The CDR3 has 15 residues. The DNA of the CDR3 is TGTGCCAGCAGTTACTCGAGAGCTCCGAACACTGAAGCTTTCTTT. This codes for CASSYSRAPNTEAFF.

This chain uses TRBV28 with TRBJ2-3, with 11 bases aligning to TRBD2. Germline assignment: CDR1 MDHEN and CDR2 SYDVKM. This CDR3 region has 16 residues. Trimming removed 7 bases from V and 2 bases from J; junction bases left unmatched: 8. CDR3 nucleotides: TGTGCCAGCAATTCTGGGACTAGCGGATTCACAGATACGCAGTATTTT. It yields the protein CASNSGTSGFTDTQYF. Full variable domain (missing parts from reference TRBV28 and TRBJ2-3): DVKVTQSSRYLVKRTGEKVFLECVQDMDHENMFWYRQDPGLGLRLIYFSYDVKMKEKGDIPEGYSVSREKKERFSLILESASTNQTSMYLCASNSGTSGFTDTQYFGPGTRLTVL.